This T cell receptor beta chain was identified during a study of blood T cell repertoires in COVID-19. Study-level background: PBMCs, B-cell-depleted T cells, or T cells provided the cDNA or gDNA that made up the material.

This clone is a singleton in its sample. The J segment lost 3 bases and the V segment lost 1 base, leaving 13 bases of the junction unmatched. Per the germline V gene, CDR1 is MDHEN and CDR2 is SYDVKM. The CDR3 extends over 19 amino acids. Profiling relied on immunoSEQ multiplex PCR, and the TCRdb table lists in-frame clones only, not all of them. The data contain about 180,000 clones, about 83% of them singletons. Sequencing input: PBMCs or T cells enriched from blood (not recorded which). The origin of this receptor is a woman aged 30 to 39 who had recovered from COVID-19. This chain uses TRBV28 with TRBJ2-2; 8 bases fit TRBD2. CDR3 coding DNA: TGTGCCAGCAGTTTATTGGACGCGTGGGGGCGGGAGGACACCGGGGAGCTGTTTTTT. It codes for CASSLLDAWGREDTGELFF.